The T cell receptor (beta chain) described here comes from a study of beta chain features in type 1 diabetes. Trimming removed 5 bases from V and 2 bases from J, with 15 bases in between. CDR1 is SGHTA, CDR2 FQGNSA, per germline. The CDR3 is made up of 15 amino acids. General observations from the study: In every one of the four CD4+ subsets, TCRB CDR3s were moderately but significantly shorter in Type 1 diabetes patients. Diminished insertions and augmented deletions at VDJ junctions characterized type 1 diabetes patients. PCR might preferentially amplify shorter templates, equally in patients and controls.

To note about this clone: Its specificity is unknown.

Sequencing targeted expressed TCRB transcripts, as all isolated RNA had been reverse transcribed. TCRdb's table, derived via immunoSEQ multiplex PCR, lists solely in-frame clones and lacks some. The sample has 500,000 to 850,000 clones, roughly 13% seen once. The clonotype was recovered from a young man with type 1 diabetes. The chain joins TRBV7-2 to TRBJ1-1; TRBD1 is a possible D gene (5 bases). The source material was naive CD4+ T cells from blood. This CDR3 reads CASSLPVGDNTEAFF. In nucleotides, the CDR3 is TGTGCCAGCAGCCTCCCCGTGGGGGACAACACTGAAGCTTTCTTT.